The source of this TCR beta chain is a study of blood T cell repertoires in COVID-19. Study-wide background: The United States, Italy and Spain provided the acute and convalescent COVID-19 samples. Sources were T cells, B-cell-depleted T cells, or PBMCs; the material itself was cDNA or gDNA.

Original processing notes: Amplifying reference gene primers gave estimates of nucleated cell counts. Generated by immunoSEQ multiplex PCR, the TCRdb table keeps only in-frame clones and is missing some. The V and J calls and the clone size are those of that table, but D and trimming were determined from the DNA. Of 60,000 to 80,000 clones listed, almost 85% are singletons. There are 15 residues in the CDR3. Trimming took 5 bases from V and 6 from J, leaving 17 bases between them. Germline CDR1 is SGHNT and CDR2 is YENEEA. Sequenced material: peripheral blood. This receptor was obtained from a man aged 50-59 years with acute or convalescent COVID-19. J is TRBJ2-1 and V is TRBV11-3, with D perhaps matching TRBD2 (7 bases). As DNA, the CDR3 is TGTGCCAGCAGCCCAGGGGAGGGGATGGGCAATGAGCAGTTCTTC. It encodes CASSPGEGMGNEQFF.